This TCR beta chain emerged from a study of blood T cells in healthy people across ages. This clonotype was seen only a few times. As yet, its antigen is unknown. Study conclusions and caveats: With unsorted PBMCs, a conclusive comparison of naive versus antigen-experienced cells was not possible.

CDR1 is DFQATT, CDR2 SNEGSKA, per germline (reference sequence). The CDR3 length is 13 residues. V trimming: 5 bases; J trimming: 11 bases; junction bases outside the gene matches: 14. A second roughly 6 to 12 cycle PCR used barcoded and J-beta primers. A 12-random-nucleotide template-switch adaptor tagged each cDNA molecule. TCRdb re-analysed the 5' RACE reads in MiXCR, keeping a single row per CDR3 protein. The sample records around 1,100,000 distinct CDR3 sequences, roughly two fifths being singletons. The study recruited healthy Caucasian donors from Russia who were aged about 6 to 95. This chain uses TRBV20-1 with TRBJ2-5; 7 nucleotides line up with TRBD2. The sample was blood. This receptor was identified in a man between 18 and 35 years old in good health. CDR3 region: CSAALSSGNEQYF. CDR3 DNA: TGCAGTGCTGCCCTATCTAGCGGAAATGAGCAGTACTTC.